The 15 T cell receptor beta chains reported below all come from one sample, sequenced in a study of cytomegalovirus exposure and HLA in healthy donors. Primers for the PCR totalled 60 Vbeta and 13 Jbeta. Here immunoSEQ multiplex PCR was the method, and the copy in TCRdb shows in-frame clones only, minus some. In the table there are under 200,000 clones, more than 9.5% of which are singletons. The sequencing input was PBMCs. These receptors came from a man aged 50 to 60 in good health and CMV-seropositive.

The chain combines TRBV7-2 with TRBJ2-1, with 10 bases matching TRBD2. The germline V gene has CDR1 SGHTA and CDR2 FQGNSA. V was clipped by 3 bases and J by 10 bases; unmatched bases: 9. CDR3 length: 15 amino acids. CDR3 coding DNA: TGTGCCAGCAGCTTTCTAGCGGGGGCGGCAATGGAGCAGTTCTTC. Translated, it gives CASSFLAGAAMEQFF.

This chain links TRBV27 with TRBJ2-1, with D maybe TRBD2 (5 bases). The CDR3 sequence is 15 residues long. Trimming cost V 6 bases and J 7 bases, with 19 bases left between them. CDR1 is MNHEY and CDR2 is SMNVEV in the germline V gene (reference sequence). CDR3 sequence reads: CASRGFLKGVNEQFF. The DNA for the CDR3 is TGTGCCAGCAGGGGTTTTCTCAAGGGAGTGAATGAGCAGTTCTTC.

The chain has TRBV5-1 and TRBJ2-3; 9 bases agree with TRBD1. This CDR3 contains 15 residues. V gave up 4 bases and J gave up 3 bases; unmatched junction bases: 6. Germline CDR1 reads SGHRS; CDR2 reads YFSETQ. The CDR3 reads CASSLDRGATDTQYF. CDR3 DNA sequence: TGCGCCAGCAGCCTGGACAGGGGCGCGACAGATACGCAGTATTTT.

The CDR3 DNA follows: TGTGCCAGCAGCGAGGGACTAGCGGGGGGGCAGAATGAGCAGTTCTTC. Residues: CASSEGLAGGQNEQFF. The rearrangement links TRBV7-2 to TRBJ2-1, with 16 positions matching TRBD2. This CDR3 has 16 amino acids. J gave up 7 bases and V 5 bases, and 5 bases lay outside the gene matches. Germline V lookup: CDR1 SGHTA, CDR2 FQGNSA.

This chain links TRBV23-1 with TRBJ2-5; no definite D call. TRBV23-1 is treated as an ORF (open reading frame) with a function not yet certain. The CDR3 consists of 12 residues. V was trimmed by 4 bases and J by 4 bases, leaving 7 bases between them. The DNA for the CDR3 is TGCGCCAGCAGTCCTTCAGGAGAGACCCAGTACTTC. As protein: CASSPSGETQYF.

The rearrangement uses TRBV6-5 and TRBJ2-7; 8 bases fit TRBD1. Germline V gives CDR1 MNHEY, CDR2 SVGAGI. The length of the CDR3 is 15 residues. V lost 2 bases, J lost 6 bases, and 9 bases stayed unmatched. CDR3 nucleotide sequence: TGTGCCAGCAGTTACGGCCCAGGGGGCGTTTTCGAGCAGTACGTC. This encodes CASSYGPGGVFEQYV.

The chain links TRBV4-3 to TRBJ2-2, with no clear D. The CDR3 runs to 15 residues. The V end lost 6 bases, the J end lost 0 bases, and 11 bases lay between the germline ends. The germline V gene encodes CDR1 LGHNA and CDR2 YSLEER. In nucleotides, the CDR3 is TGCGCCAGCAGACAACGGTCCGCGAACACCGGGGAGCTGTTTTTT. Protein sequence: CASRQRSANTGELFF.

This rearrangement joins TRBV4-3 to TRBJ2-4; D possibly corresponds to TRBD1 (6 bases). Germline CDR1 reads LGHNA; CDR2 reads YSLEER. V dropped 1 base and J dropped 5 bases, with 12 bases sitting between them. The CDR3 contains 15 residues. CDR3 residues: CASSQGQGLENIQYF. CDR3 nucleotide sequence: TGCGCCAGCAGCCAAGGTCAGGGGCTGGAAAACATTCAGTACTTC.

The chain combines TRBV5-4 with TRBJ1-2; tentative D call: TRBD1 (5 bases). Trimming cost V 8 bases and J 0 bases, with 20 bases left between them. This CDR3 contains 16 residues. From germline, CDR1 is SGHNT and CDR2 YYREEE (reference sequence). The chain's CDR3 is CASLGGGGGSNYGYTF. As DNA, the CDR3 is TGTGCCAGTCTCGGTGGGGGAGGTGGCTCTAACTATGGCTACACCTTC. The variable domain in full, completed from reference TRBV5-4 and TRBJ1-2, reads ETGVTQSPTHLIKTRGQQVTLRCSSQSGHNTVSWYQQALGQGPQFIFQYYREEENGRGNFPPRFSGLQFPNYSSELNVNALELDDSALYLCASLGGGGGSNYGYTFGSGTRLTVV.

This clone came up a few times. This chain joins TRBV5-4 and TRBJ2-3, with 7 bases aligning to TRBD1. The CDR3 totals 17 residues. Germline assignment: CDR1 SGHNT and CDR2 YYREEE (reference sequence). V lost 4 bases and J lost 6; bases outside the gene matches: 17. The CDR3 region has the DNA TGTGCCAGCAGCGGCGTGAAGACAGGGATGGGGCAGGATACGCAGTATTTT. Protein product: CASSGVKTGMGQDTQYF.

This clone was detected only once. The chain carries TRBV5-1 and TRBJ1-1; perhaps TRBD1 as D (6 bases). In germline, CDR1 is SGHRS, CDR2 YFSETQ. Trimming left V 3 bases short and J 5 bases short, with 20 bases between. This CDR3 comprises 16 residues. CDR3 sequence reads: CASSYGGGGSGTEAFF. In DNA, the CDR3 is TGCGCCAGCAGCTACGGAGGGGGGGGATCGGGGACTGAAGCTTTCTTT.

V is TRBV14 and J is TRBJ1-2; 7 bases match TRBD1. J was trimmed by 4 bases and V by 5 bases; bases with no gene match: 4. The CDR3 extends over 13 amino acids. Germline CDR1 SGHDN, CDR2 FVKESK. The CDR3 protein is CASSLQGLYGYTF. The CDR3 nucleotides read TGTGCCAGCAGCTTACAGGGGCTCTATGGCTACACCTTC.

This clone was counted only a few times. This sequence joins TRBV7-2 and TRBJ1-6; TRBD1 aligns across 9 bases. The J segment lost 10 bases and the V segment lost 3 bases, leaving 10 bases of the junction unmatched. This CDR3 has 16 residues. Germline CDR1 SGHTA, CDR2 FQGNSA. CDR3 loop: CASSLGPGQGNSPLHF. The CDR3 DNA sequence: TGTGCCAGCAGCTTGGGCCCGGGACAGGGAAACTCACCCCTCCACTTT.

This rearrangement joins TRBV6-6 to TRBJ1-1, with D maybe TRBD1 (5 bases). The CDR3 contains 14 residues. Trimming left V 0 bases short and J 5 bases short, with 10 bases between. Germline lookup yields CDR1 MNHNY and CDR2 SVGAGI (reference sequence). CDR3 amino acids: CASSYSGGNTEAFF. The CDR3 DNA follows: TGTGCCAGCAGTTACTCGGGGGGAAATACTGAAGCTTTCTTT.

This chain connects TRBV4-1 to TRBJ2-4, with 8 bases fitting TRBD1. The V segment lost 0 bases and the J segment 2 bases; nucleotides outside the gene matches: 3. This CDR3 is 16 amino acids long. CDR1 is MGHRA, CDR2 YSYEKL, per germline. The CDR3 is CASSQDRGLTKNIQYF. DNA of the CDR3: TGCGCCAGCAGCCAAGACAGGGGGCTAACCAAAAACATTCAGTACTTC.